This T cell receptor beta chain was observed in a study of T-cell memory formation after mild COVID-19. A remark on this clonotype: The target antigen is unknown.

The length of the CDR3 is 12 residues. Trimming removed 3 bases from V and 7 bases from J, with 10 bases in between. Germline loops: CDR1 SEHNR, CDR2 FQNEAQ (reference sequence). 5'RACE primed from the constant segment yielded TCR alpha and TCR beta cDNA libraries bearing sample barcodes and UMIs. MiXCR was run by TCRdb on the 5' RACE reads, yielding one entry per CDR3 protein. The repertoire holds roughly 410,000 distinct CDR3 sequences, roughly 24% seen once, with 8.8% in the top ten. The study, taken as a whole, reports: Cross-reactive memory appears to have joined, as suggested by some responding clones showing up in pre-infection memory. The study found contracting CD4+ clones mainly in CM and EM and contracting CD8+ clones in EMRA.

The receptor's source is an adult woman who had mild COVID-19 (a few samples of this study predate the infection). Cell type and time point are not known. Sequenced input: PBMCs or a T cell subset sorted from them (not recorded which). The rearrangement uses TRBV7-9 and TRBJ2-7; possible D gene TRBD2, 5 bases. In DNA form, the CDR3 reads TGTGCCAGCAGCTTTGGGGAGTCGGAGCAGTACTTC. Translating gives CASSFGESEQYF.